This TCR beta chain was sequenced in a study of early T cells in non-severe SARS-CoV-2 infection. Study background: Chains were not paired, and sequencing was done on bulk RNA from unsorted whole blood.

This CDR3 is built from 15 residues. Germline assignment: CDR1 SGHNT and CDR2 YENEEA. V lost 5 bases to trimming and J lost 9 bases, with 20 bases between them. Individual cDNA molecules carried attached unique molecular identifiers. TCRdb re-analysed the 5' RACE reads in MiXCR, keeping a single row per CDR3 protein. The sample has tens of thousands of distinct CDR3 sequences; roughly 12% are singletons. Study observations and caveats: VDJdb matching, biased toward anti-spike CD8 responses, missed private and CD4 specificities.

Worth noting for this clonotype: Its specificity is unknown.

The sequence derives from an adult who was a healthcare worker with PCR-confirmed SARS-CoV-2 infection or an uninfected control (not recorded which). The sequencing sample was made of whole blood. This rearrangement joins TRBV11-3 to TRBJ2-1; perhaps D is TRBD1 or TRBD2 (9 bases each). The CDR3 sequence is CASSRGLAGQGEQFF. The CDR3 nucleotides read TGTGCCAGCAGCCGGGGGCTAGCGGGACAGGGTGAGCAGTTCTTC.